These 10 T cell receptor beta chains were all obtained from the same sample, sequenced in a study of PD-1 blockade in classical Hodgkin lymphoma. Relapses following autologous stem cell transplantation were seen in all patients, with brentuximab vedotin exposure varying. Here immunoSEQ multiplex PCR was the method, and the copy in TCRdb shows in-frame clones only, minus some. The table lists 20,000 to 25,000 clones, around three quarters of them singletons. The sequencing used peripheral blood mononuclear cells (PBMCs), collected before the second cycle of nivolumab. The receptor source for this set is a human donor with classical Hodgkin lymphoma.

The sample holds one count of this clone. The CDR3 protein is CAISESTGGLETQYF. CDR3 coding DNA: TGTGCCATCAGTGAGTCTACAGGGGGGTTGGAGACCCAGTACTTC. This chain joins TRBV10-3 and TRBJ2-5; TRBD1 matches 8 bases. Germline trimming cut 0 bases from V and 5 bases from J; bases unmatched to any gene: 5. The CDR3 is 15 residues long. Germline loops: CDR1 ENHRY, CDR2 SYGVKD.

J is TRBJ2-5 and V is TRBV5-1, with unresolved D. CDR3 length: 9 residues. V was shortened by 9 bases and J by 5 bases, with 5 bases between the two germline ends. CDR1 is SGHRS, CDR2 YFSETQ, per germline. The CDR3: CATSETQYF. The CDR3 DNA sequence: TGCGCCACCTCGGAGACCCAGTACTTC.

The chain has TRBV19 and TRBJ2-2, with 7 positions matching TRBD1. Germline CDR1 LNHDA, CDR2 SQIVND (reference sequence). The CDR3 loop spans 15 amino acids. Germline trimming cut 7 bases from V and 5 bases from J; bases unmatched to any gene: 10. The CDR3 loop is CASISDRVGTGELFF. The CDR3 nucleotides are TGTGCCAGTATCTCCGACAGGGTAGGGACCGGGGAGCTGTTTTTT.

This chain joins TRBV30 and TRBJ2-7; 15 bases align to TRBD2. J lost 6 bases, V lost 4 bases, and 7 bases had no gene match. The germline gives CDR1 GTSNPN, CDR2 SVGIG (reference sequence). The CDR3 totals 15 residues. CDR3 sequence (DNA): TGTGCCTGGATGAAGAGGGGACTAGCGGGAGGCGAGCAGTACTTC. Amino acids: CAWMKRGLAGGEQYF. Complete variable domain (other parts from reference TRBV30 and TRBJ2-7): SQTIHQWPATLVQPVGSPLSLECTVEGTSNPNLYWYRQAAGRGLQLLFYSVGIGQISSEVPQNLSASRPQDRQFILSSKKLLLSDSGFYLCAWMKRGLAGGEQYFGPGTRLTVT.

The CDR3 DNA is TGCGCCAGCAGCCAACGGGACTTTAACACCGGGGAGCTGTTTTTT. Translated, it gives CASSQRDFNTGELFF. The V gene is TRBV4-1, the J gene TRBJ2-2; TRBD2 might be the D (6 bases). Per germline, CDR1 MGHRA and CDR2 YSYEKL. Trimming removed 2 bases at V and 2 bases at J, with 9 bases between. The CDR3 extends over 15 amino acids.

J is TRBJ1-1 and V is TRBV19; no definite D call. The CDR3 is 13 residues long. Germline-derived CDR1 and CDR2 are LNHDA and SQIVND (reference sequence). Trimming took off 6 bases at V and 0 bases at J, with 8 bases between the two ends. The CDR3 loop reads CASSQRLNTEAFF. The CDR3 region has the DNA TGTGCCAGTAGCCAGAGGTTGAACACTGAAGCTTTCTTT. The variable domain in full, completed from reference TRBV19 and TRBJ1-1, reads DGGITQSPKYLFRKEGQNVTLSCEQNLNHDAMYWYRQDPGQGLRLIYYSQIVNDFQKGDIAEGYSVSREKKESFPLTVTSAQKNPTAFYLCASSQRLNTEAFFGQGTRLTVV.

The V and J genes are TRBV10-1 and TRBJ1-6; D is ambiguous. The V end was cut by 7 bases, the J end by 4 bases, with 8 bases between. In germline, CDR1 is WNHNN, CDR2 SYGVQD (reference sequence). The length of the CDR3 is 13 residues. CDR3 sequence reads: CASKRFYNSPLHF. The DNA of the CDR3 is TGCGCCAGCAAACGGTTTTATAATTCACCCCTCCACTTT.

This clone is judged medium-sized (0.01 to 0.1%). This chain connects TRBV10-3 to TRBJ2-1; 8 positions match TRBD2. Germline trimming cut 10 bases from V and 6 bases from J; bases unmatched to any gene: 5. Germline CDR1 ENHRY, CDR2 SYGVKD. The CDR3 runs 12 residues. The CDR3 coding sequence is TGTGCCAGCCGGGGGGGTTCCAATGAGCAGTTCTTC. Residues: CASRGGSNEQFF.

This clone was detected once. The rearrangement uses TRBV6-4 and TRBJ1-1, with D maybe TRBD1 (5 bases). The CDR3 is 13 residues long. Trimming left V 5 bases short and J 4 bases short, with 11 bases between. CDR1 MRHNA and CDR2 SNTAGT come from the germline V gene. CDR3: CASSLARGTEAFF. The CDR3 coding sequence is TGTGCCAGCAGTCTGGCTAGGGGCACTGAAGCTTTCTTT.

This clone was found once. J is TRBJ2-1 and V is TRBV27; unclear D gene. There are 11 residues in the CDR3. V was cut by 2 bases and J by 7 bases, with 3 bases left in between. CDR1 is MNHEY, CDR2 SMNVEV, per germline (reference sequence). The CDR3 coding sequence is TGTGCCAGCAGTTTAAGGAATGAGCAGTTCTTC. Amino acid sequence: CASSLRNEQFF.